The 5 T cell receptor beta chains reported below all come from one sample, sequenced in a study of beta chain features in type 1 diabetes. Findings of the study overall: Shorter TCRB CDR3s, moderately but significantly so, marked every one of the four CD4+ subsets in Type 1 diabetes patients.

The authors reverse transcribed all of the isolated RNA, so sequencing captured expressed TCRB transcripts. The repertoire was sequenced with immunoSEQ multiplex PCR; TCRdb's copy has only in-frame clones and lacks some. The profile shows some 350,000 clones, 9.6% of them singletons. Antigens of these TCRs are unknown. Sequenced: central memory CD4+ T cells from blood. Every receptor here comes from a man aged 30 to 39 with type 1 diabetes.

This clone was detected a few times. The J gene is TRBJ1-4, the V gene TRBV10-2; D not certain. The V and J ends lost 1 base and 7 bases respectively, with 13 bases between them. This CDR3 contains 15 residues. Germline CDR1 WSHSY, CDR2 SAAADI. CDR3 loop: CASSEFKGYGEKLFF. CDR3 coding DNA: TGCGCCAGCAGTGAGTTTAAGGGATACGGTGAAAAACTGTTTTTT.

The table lists this clone with a few counts. The chain employs TRBV11-1 and TRBJ2-5; D ambiguous. CDR1 is SGHAT and CDR2 is FQDESV in the germline V gene (reference sequence). The CDR3 covers 12 residues. V lost 3 bases and J lost 0, with 2 bases in between. CDR3 region: CASSLNQETQYF. The CDR3 DNA sequence: TGTGCCAGCAGCTTGAACCAAGAGACCCAGTACTTC.

V and J are TRBV30 and TRBJ1-5; D possibly corresponds to TRBD1 (5 bases). Germline CDR1 reads GTSNPN; CDR2 reads SVGIG (reference sequence). The CDR3 has 13 amino acids. V lost 5 bases, J lost 5 bases, and 13 bases lay in between. The CDR3 region is CAWSDSVYQPQHF. CDR3 nucleotide sequence: TGTGCCTGGTCCGACAGCGTTTATCAGCCCCAGCATTTT. Together with reference TRBV30 and TRBJ1-5, the CDR3 gives the full variable domain: SQTIHQWPATLVQPVGSPLSLECTVEGTSNPNLYWYRQAAGRGLQLLFYSVGIGQISSEVPQNLSASRPQDRQFILSSKKLLLSDSGFYLCAWSDSVYQPQHFGDGTRLSIL.

This clone was counted a few times. V is TRBV5-8 and J is TRBJ1-1; TRBD1 agrees at 7 bases. The CDR3 runs to 16 residues. Germline CDR1 SGHTS, CDR2 YDEGEE. V lost 3 bases and J lost 5; bases outside the gene matches: 13. The CDR3, as DNA: TGTGCCAGCAGCTCAATATTTAGACAGGGCGAGACTGAAGCTTTCTTT. Translating it yields CASSSIFRQGETEAFF. The full variable domain, its missing parts supplied by reference TRBV5-8 and TRBJ1-1, is EAGVTQSPTHLIKTRGQQATLRCSPISGHTSVYWYQQALGLGLQFLLWYDEGEERNRGNFPPRFSGRQFPNYSSELNVNALELEDSALYLCASSSIFRQGETEAFFGQGTRLTVV.

This chain connects TRBV29-1 to TRBJ2-5, with D maybe TRBD1 (6 bases). The ends were cut back, 0 bases at V and 2 bases at J, with 10 bases in the middle. The CDR3 covers 14 residues. Germline V gene sequence: CDR1 SQVTM, CDR2 ANQGSEA. This chain's CDR3 is CSVEEGTTQETQYF. In nucleotides, the CDR3 is TGCAGCGTTGAAGAGGGGACAACTCAAGAGACCCAGTACTTC.